One sample yielded the 10 T cell receptor beta chains listed below, sequenced in a study of Graves' ophthalmopathy and Graves' hyperthyroidism. For repertoire sequencing, the TCR beta CDR3 regions were amplified from RNA transcripts. First-round RT-PCR used HTBI primers; second-round multiplex PCR followed. TCRdb ran MiXCR on the multiplex PCR reads and lists one entry per CDR3 protein. The sample yields about 400,000 distinct CDR3 sequences, around 16% seen once. Specimen: peripheral blood. All receptors come from a woman between 18 and 29 years old with Graves' ophthalmopathy.

This clonotype was counted many times. The rearrangement links TRBV11-2 to TRBJ2-2; D remains ambiguous. Trimming cost V 1 base and J 6 bases, with 9 bases left between them. This CDR3 region has 14 residues. The germline V gene encodes CDR1 SGHAT and CDR2 FQNNGV. The CDR3 is CASSLVGAAGELFF. CDR3 DNA: TGTGCCAGCAGCTTAGTAGGTGCCGCCGGGGAGCTGTTTTTT.

This clonotype was observed a few times. The V gene is TRBV28, the J gene TRBJ1-2; a possible D gene is TRBD1 (6 bases). Trimming pared 6 bases from V and 2 bases from J, leaving 16 bases between. The germline gives CDR1 MDHEN, CDR2 SYDVKM. The length of the CDR3 is 15 residues. This CDR3 is CASRGAGAENYGYTF. CDR3 bases: TGTGCCAGCAGGGGGGCCGGGGCTGAGAACTATGGCTACACCTTC.

This clonotype was seen at least ten times. This chain uses TRBV2 with TRBJ1-5, with 8 positions matching TRBD1. Germline V lookup: CDR1 SNHLY, CDR2 FYNNEI. Trimming took 6 bases from V and 5 from J; bases not matched to a gene: 9. This CDR3 region has 15 residues. This CDR3 reads CASSDKTGAHQPQHF. The DNA for the CDR3 is TGTGCCAGCAGCGATAAGACAGGGGCCCATCAGCCCCAGCATTTT.

This clonotype was seen ten or more times. The CDR3 coding sequence is TGCAGCGTTGACAGGGTCCCCACTGAAGCTTTCTTT. Its protein is CSVDRVPTEAFF. V is TRBV29-1 and J is TRBJ1-1, with a tentative D call TRBD1 (5 bases). This CDR3 is 12 amino acids long. Trimming took 3 bases from V and 4 from J, leaving 9 bases between them. Looked up from germline, CDR1 is SQVTM and CDR2 is ANQGSEA.

At least ten counts were recorded for this clonotype. The chain joins TRBV28 to TRBJ2-5; 9 bases fit TRBD2. The CDR3 loop spans 16 amino acids. Germline V gives CDR1 MDHEN, CDR2 SYDVKM. The V gene end was trimmed by 3 bases and the J gene end by 3 bases; junction bases not matched to a gene: 8. The CDR3 nucleotides read TGTGCCAGCAGTTTGGTTAGCGGGGGCCAAGAAGAGACCCAGTACTTC. Protein: CASSLVSGGQEETQYF.

The sample holds a few counts of this clonotype. The chain recombines TRBV7-2 with TRBJ2-2; TRBD2 agrees at 13 bases. Germline CDR1 and CDR2: SGHTA and FQGNSA. The CDR3 has 17 amino acids. V dropped 0 bases and J dropped 6; count of bases not matched to a gene: 4. DNA for the CDR3: TGTGCCAGCAGCTTAGCCGGGACTAGCGGGAAGCCCGGGGAGCTGTTTTTT. The encoded protein is CASSLAGTSGKPGELFF.

The genes are TRBV30 and TRBJ2-2; D is unclear. The length of the CDR3 is 14 residues. Trimming left V 2 bases short and J 9 bases short, with 16 bases between. Germline lookup yields CDR1 GTSNPN and CDR2 SVGIG (reference sequence). CDR3 DNA: TGTGCCTGGAGTCTAGAGAACCCGCCCCGGGAGCTGTTTTTT. Translating gives CAWSLENPPRELFF. Full variable domain (rest looked up from reference TRBV30 and TRBJ2-2): SQTIHQWPATLVQPVGSPLSLECTVEGTSNPNLYWYRQAAGRGLQLLFYSVGIGQISSEVPQNLSASRPQDRQFILSSKKLLLSDSGFYLCAWSLENPPRELFFGEGSRLTVL.

This chain uses TRBV6-1 with TRBJ2-7, with TRBD2 as a possible D gene (6 bases). The germline gives CDR1 MNHNS, CDR2 SASEGT. V shed 6 bases and J shed 5 bases, with 17 bases lying between them. The CDR3 totals 14 residues. The CDR3 DNA reads as TGTGCCAGCAGACGGGAGCGACACGGGGACGAGCAGTACTTC. Protein product: CASRRERHGDEQYF.

This clonotype was observed many times. The chain combines TRBV5-1 with TRBJ2-7, with D tentatively TRBD1 or TRBD2 (6 bases each). This CDR3 has 14 amino acids. Germline V gene sequence: CDR1 SGHRS, CDR2 YFSETQ. V was trimmed by 1 base and J by 2 bases, leaving 10 bases between them. CDR3 sequence (DNA): TGCGCCAGCAGCTTGAAGGGGGGACCCTACGAGCAGTACTTC. This encodes CASSLKGGPYEQYF.

Many counts were recorded for this clonotype. This chain joins TRBV11-2 and TRBJ2-7; the D gene is possibly TRBD2 (6 bases). The V gene's germline CDR1 is SGHAT and CDR2 FQNNGV. The CDR3 has 12 amino acids. Trimming took off 8 bases at V and 0 bases at J, with 8 bases between the two ends. CDR3 nucleotides: TGTGCCAGCGGGGGGAGCTCCTACGAGCAGTACTTC. Translating it yields CASGGSSYEQYF. Variable domain in full (rest from reference TRBV11-2 and TRBJ2-7): EAGVAQSPRYKIIEKRQSVAFWCNPISGHATLYWYQQILGQGPKLLIQFQNNGVVDDSQLPKDRFSAERLKGVDSTLKIQPAKLEDSAVYLCASGGSSYEQYFGPGTRLTVT.